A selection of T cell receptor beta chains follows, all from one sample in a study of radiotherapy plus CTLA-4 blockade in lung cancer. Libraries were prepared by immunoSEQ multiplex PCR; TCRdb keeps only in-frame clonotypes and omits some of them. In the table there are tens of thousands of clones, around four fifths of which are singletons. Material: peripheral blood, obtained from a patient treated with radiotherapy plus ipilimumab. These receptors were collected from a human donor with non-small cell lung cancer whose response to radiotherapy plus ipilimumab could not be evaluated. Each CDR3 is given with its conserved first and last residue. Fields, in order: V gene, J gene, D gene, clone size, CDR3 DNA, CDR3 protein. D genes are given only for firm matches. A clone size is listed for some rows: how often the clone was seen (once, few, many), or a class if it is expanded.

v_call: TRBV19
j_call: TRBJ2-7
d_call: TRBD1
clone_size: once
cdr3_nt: TGTGCCAGTAGCAGGAGCAGGGGGCCTCCCTACGAGCAGTACTTC
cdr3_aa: CASSRSRGPPYEQYF

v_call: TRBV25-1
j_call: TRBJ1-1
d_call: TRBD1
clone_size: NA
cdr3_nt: TGTGCCAGCAGGGAGGGGACAGGGTTGGGAACTGAAGCTTTCTTT
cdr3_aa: CASREGTGLGTEAFF

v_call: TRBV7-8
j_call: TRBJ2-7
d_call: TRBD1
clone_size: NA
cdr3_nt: TGTGCCAGCAGCCCACCACAGGGGGCGCGGGGCGAGCAGTACTTC
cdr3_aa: CASSPPQGARGEQYF

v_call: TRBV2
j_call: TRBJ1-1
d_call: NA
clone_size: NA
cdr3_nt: TGTGCCAGCAGGCCAGGGATGAACACTGAAGCTTTCTTT
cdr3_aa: CASRPGMNTEAFF

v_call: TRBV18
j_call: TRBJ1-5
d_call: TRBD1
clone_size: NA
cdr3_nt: TGTGCCAGCTCACCAGTAGCAGGGGGCCGGAGCAATCAGCCCCAGCATTTT
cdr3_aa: CASSPVAGGRSNQPQHF

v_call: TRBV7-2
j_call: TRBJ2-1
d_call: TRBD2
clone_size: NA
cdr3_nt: TGTGCCATCCAGCGGGAGAAAACCTACAATGAGCAGTTCTTC
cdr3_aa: CAIQREKTYNEQFF

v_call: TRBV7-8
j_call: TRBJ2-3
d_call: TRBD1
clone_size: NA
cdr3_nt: TGTGCCAGCAGCTTAGAAGGGCCGGGACAGGGGGCTTTGAGGCGTAGCACAGATACGCAGTATTTT
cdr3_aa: CASSLEGPGQGALRRSTDTQYF

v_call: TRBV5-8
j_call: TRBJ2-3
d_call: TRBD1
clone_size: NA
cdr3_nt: TGTGCCAGCAGCTTCCCGGGACAGGGAATCACAGATACGCAGTATTTT
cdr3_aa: CASSFPGQGITDTQYF

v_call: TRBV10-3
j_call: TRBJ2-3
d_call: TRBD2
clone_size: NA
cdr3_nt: TGTGCCATCAGTGCCTTGGCGGGAGGGGCGGGCACAGATACGCAGTATTTT
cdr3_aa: CAISALAGGAGTDTQYF

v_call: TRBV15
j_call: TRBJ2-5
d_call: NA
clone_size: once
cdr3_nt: TGTGCCACCAGCAGACAGAAGGAGACCCAGTACTTC
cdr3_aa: CATSRQKETQYF

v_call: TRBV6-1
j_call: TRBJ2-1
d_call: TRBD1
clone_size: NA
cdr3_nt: TGTGCCAGCAGTGAAAGCTTAACAGGGGGAAGCTACAATGAGCAGTTCTTC
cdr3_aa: CASSESLTGGSYNEQFF

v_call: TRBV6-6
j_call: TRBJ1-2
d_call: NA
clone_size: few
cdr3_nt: TGTGCCAGCACCCCAAGGATGGGGCTACCCTATGGCTACACCTTC
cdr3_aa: CASTPRMGLPYGYTF

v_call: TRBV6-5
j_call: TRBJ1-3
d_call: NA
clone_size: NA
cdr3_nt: TGTGCCAGCAGTCCGGAACAGGGAACTGGAAACACCATATATTTT
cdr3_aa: CASSPEQGTGNTIYF

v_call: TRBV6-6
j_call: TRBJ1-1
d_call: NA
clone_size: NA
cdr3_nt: TGTGCCAGCAGTTACTCCGAAACTCATCCCACTGAAGCTTTCTTT
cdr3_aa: CASSYSETHPTEAFF

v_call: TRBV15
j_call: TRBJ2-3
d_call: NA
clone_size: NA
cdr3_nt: TGTGCCACCAGCAGAGGTCAAGGGGTTGCAGATACGCAGTATTTT
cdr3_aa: CATSRGQGVADTQYF

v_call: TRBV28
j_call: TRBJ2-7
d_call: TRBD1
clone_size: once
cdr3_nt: TGTGCCAGCAGTTCGGAAGGTGGCGGGACAGGGGACCCACCCTACGAGCAGTACTTC
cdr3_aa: CASSSEGGGTGDPPYEQYF

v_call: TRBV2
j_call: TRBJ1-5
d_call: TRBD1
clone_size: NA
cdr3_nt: TGTGCCAGCAGTGGACAGGGGGCGCATCAGCCCCAGCATTTT
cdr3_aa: CASSGQGAHQPQHF

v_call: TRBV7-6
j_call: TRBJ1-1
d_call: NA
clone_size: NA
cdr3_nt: TGTGCCAGCAGCTTAGACCAAGGGGACACTGAAGCTTTCTTT
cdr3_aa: CASSLDQGDTEAFF

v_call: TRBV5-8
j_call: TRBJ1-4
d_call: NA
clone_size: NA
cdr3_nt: TGTGCCAGCAGCTTGTTAGCCAGGGCTGTTGGCAAACTGTTTTTT
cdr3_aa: CASSLLARAVGKLFF

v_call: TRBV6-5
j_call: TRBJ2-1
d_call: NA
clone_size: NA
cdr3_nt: TGTGCCAGCAGTTACGCCGCTAGCGAGAGATACAATGAGCAGTTCTTC
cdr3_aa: CASSYAASERYNEQFF

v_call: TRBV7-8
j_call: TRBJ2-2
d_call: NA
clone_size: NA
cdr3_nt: TGTGCCAGCAGCTTAATGGGCACCTTGAACACCGGGGAGCTGTTTTTT
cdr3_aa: CASSLMGTLNTGELFF

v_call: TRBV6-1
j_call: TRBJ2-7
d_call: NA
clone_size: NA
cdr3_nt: TGTGCCAGCAGTTTCCAAGCGGGCCCCTCCTACGAGCAGTACTTC
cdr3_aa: CASSFQAGPSYEQYF

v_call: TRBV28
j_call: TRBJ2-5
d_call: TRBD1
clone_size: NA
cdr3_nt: TGTGCCAGCAGTTTACGGACAGGGAGAGAGACCCAGTACTTC
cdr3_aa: CASSLRTGRETQYF

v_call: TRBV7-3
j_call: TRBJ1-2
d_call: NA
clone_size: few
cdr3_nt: TGTGCCAGCAGCTTAAACGGGAACTATGGCTACACCTTC
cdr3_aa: CASSLNGNYGYTF

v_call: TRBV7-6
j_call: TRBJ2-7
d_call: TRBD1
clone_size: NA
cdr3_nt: TGTGCCAGCAGCTTGACAGGGGCCAACGAGCAGTACTTC
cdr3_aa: CASSLTGANEQYF

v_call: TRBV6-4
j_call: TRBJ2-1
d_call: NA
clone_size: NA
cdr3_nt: TGTGCCAGCAATGACTCGACAGAGAATGAGCAGTTCTTC
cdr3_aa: CASNDSTENEQFF

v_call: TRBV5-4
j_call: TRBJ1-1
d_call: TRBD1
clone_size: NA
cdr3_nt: TGTGCCAGCAGCATGGGACAGGGGGACACTGAAGCTTTCTTT
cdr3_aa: CASSMGQGDTEAFF

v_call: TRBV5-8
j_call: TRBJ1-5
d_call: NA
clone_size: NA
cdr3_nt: TGTGCCAGCAGCTTGGAACGGGGGCAGCCCCAGCATTTT
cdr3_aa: CASSLERGQPQHF

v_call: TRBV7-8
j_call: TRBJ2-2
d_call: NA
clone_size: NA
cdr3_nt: TGTGCCAGCAGCAAACGGACTCAAACTGACACCGGGGAGCTGTTTTTT
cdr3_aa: CASSKRTQTDTGELFF

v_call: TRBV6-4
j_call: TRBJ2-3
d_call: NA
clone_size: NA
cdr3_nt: TGTGCCAGCAGTGAAACGGCGCGGGGCACAGATACGCAGTATTTT
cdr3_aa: CASSETARGTDTQYF

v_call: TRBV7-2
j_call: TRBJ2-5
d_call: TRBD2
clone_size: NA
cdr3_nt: TGTGCCAGCAGCCCCGTTTGGGGACTAGCGGGGGACGAGTACTTC
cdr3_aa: CASSPVWGLAGDEYF

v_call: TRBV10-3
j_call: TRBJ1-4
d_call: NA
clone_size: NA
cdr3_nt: TGTGCCATCAGCCCCGACAGCCCTAATGAAAAACTGTTTTTT
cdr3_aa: CAISPDSPNEKLFF

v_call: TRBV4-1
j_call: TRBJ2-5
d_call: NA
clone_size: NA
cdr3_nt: TGCGCCAGCAGCCAAGATGGGCGGGACGGGACCCAGTACTTC
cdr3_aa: CASSQDGRDGTQYF

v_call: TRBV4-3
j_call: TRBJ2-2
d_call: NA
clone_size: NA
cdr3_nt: TGCGCCAGCAGCCAAGATCTTACAGGGACCGGGGAGCTGTTTTTT
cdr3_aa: CASSQDLTGTGELFF

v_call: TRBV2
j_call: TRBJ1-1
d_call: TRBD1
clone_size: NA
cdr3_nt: TGTGCCAGCAGTGTGTCAGGGGGCGCGGCTGAAGCTTTCTTT
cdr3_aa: CASSVSGGAAEAFF

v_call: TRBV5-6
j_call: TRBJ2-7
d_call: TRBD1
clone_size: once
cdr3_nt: TGTGCCAGCAGCTTGGACAGGGGGTACGAGCAGTACTTC
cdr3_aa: CASSLDRGYEQYF

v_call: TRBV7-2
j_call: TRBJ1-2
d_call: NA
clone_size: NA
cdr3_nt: TGTGCCAGCAGCTTTAGACAGTGGACGGATGGCTACACCTTC
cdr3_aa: CASSFRQWTDGYTF

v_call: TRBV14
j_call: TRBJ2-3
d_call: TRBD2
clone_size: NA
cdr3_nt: TGTGCCAGCAGCTTCGTCGGGGGGTATACGCAGTATTTT
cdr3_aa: CASSFVGGYTQYF

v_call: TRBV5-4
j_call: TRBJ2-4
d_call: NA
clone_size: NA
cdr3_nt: TGTGCCAGCAGCCCGGGGACGAGACAGGCGAACATTCAGTACTTC
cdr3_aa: CASSPGTRQANIQYF

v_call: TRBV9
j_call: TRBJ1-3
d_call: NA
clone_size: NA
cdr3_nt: TGTGCCAGCAGCGTAGAACCAGGGCTTTCTGGAAACACCATATATTTT
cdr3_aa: CASSVEPGLSGNTIYF

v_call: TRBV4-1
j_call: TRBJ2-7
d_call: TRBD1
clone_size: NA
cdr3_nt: TGCGCCAGCAGCCAAGACCGCAGGGGGAACTCCTACGAGCAGTACTTC
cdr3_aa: CASSQDRRGNSYEQYF

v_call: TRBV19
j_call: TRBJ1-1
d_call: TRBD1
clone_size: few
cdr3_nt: TGTGCCAGTAGTCGCCGGACAGGGATAGACCTTGGAGCTTTCTTT
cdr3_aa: CASSRRTGIDLGAFF

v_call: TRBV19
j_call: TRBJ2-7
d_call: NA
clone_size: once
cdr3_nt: TGTGCCAGTAGTTTTGCAGTCTCCTACGAGCAGTACTTC
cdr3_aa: CASSFAVSYEQYF

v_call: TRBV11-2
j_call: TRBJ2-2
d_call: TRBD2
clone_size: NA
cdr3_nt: TGTGCCAGCAGCCCAGCGGGGACCGGGGAGCTGTTTTTT
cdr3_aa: CASSPAGTGELFF

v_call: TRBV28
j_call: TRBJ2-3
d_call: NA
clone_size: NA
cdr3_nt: TGTGCCAGCAGTTCTAGCGACCGCACAGATACGCAGTATTTT
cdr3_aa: CASSSSDRTDTQYF

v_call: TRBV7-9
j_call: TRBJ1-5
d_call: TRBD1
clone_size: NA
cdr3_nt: TGTGCCAGCAGCCAACAGGGGATGGTCAATCAGCCCCAGCATTTT
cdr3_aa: CASSQQGMVNQPQHF

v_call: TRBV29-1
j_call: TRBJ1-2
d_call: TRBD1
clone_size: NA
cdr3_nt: TGCGGGTCAACAGGGGGCTATGGCTACACCTTC
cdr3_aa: CGSTGGYGYTF

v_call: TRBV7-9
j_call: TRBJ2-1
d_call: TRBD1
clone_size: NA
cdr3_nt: TGTGCCAGCAGCCCATTCGCGACAGGGGGTGAGCAGTTCTTC
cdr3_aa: CASSPFATGGEQFF

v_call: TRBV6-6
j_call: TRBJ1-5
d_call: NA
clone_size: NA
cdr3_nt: TGTGCCAGCAGGCACGACAATCTTAACAATCAGCCCCAGCATTTT
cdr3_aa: CASRHDNLNNQPQHF

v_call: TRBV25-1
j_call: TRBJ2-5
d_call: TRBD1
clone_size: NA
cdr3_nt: TGTGCCAGCAGTGTGACAGGGTTTCGAGAGACCCAGTACTTC
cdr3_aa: CASSVTGFRETQYF

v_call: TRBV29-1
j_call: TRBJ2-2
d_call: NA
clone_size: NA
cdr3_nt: TGCAGCGTTGAAACCGGGACCGGGGAGCTGTTTTTT
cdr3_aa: CSVETGTGELFF

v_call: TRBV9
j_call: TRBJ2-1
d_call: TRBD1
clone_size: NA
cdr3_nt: TGTGCCACAGGGGGTAGCTCCTACAATGAGCAGTTCTTC
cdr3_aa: CATGGSSYNEQFF

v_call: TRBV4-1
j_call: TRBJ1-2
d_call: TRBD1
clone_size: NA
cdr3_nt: TGCGCCAGCAGCCAGCCGGGACAGGGGTATGGCTACACCTTC
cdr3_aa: CASSQPGQGYGYTF

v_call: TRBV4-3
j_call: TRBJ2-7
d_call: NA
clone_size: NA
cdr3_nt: TGCGCCAGCAGCCAAGGGGGGTGGGGGGAGGCCTACGAGCAGTACTTC
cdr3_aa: CASSQGGWGEAYEQYF

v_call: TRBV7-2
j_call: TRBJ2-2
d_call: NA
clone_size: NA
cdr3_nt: TGTGCCAGCAGTTCAGGACTGGAGAACACCGGGGAGCTGTTTTTT
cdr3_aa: CASSSGLENTGELFF

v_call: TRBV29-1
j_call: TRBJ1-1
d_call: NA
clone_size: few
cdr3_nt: TGCAGCGCTGGGAGGGCAGCAAACACTGAAGCTTTCTTT
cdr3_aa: CSAGRAANTEAFF

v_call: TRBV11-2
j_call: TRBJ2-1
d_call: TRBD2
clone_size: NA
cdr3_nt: TGTGCCAGCAGCTCCTCGGGTAGCGGGATGGGTGAGCAGTTCTTC
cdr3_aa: CASSSSGSGMGEQFF

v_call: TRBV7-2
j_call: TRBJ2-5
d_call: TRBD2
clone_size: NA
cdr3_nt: TGTGCCAGCAGCTTAGCTTGGGGGGGGGAGACCCAGTACTTC
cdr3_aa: CASSLAWGGETQYF

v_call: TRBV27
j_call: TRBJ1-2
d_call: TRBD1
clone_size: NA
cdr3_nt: TGTGCCAGCGGTGTTAGGGACAGGGGGATCTACTATGGCTACACCTTC
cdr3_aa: CASGVRDRGIYYGYTF